This T cell receptor (beta chain) derives from a study of shared clonotypes between healthy human individuals. Details on this clone: Its specificity is not known. At the DNA level, this CDR3 is encoded by other sequences in the same sample as well.

Germline V gives CDR1 MGHDK, CDR2 SYGVNS. CDR3 length: 14 amino acids. The junction had 4 bases not matched to a gene; V was cut back by 3 bases and J by 2 bases. Original handling: ImmunoSEQ only sent back junction sequences with no quality scores, so filtering was done differently. Clones were read by immunoSEQ multiplex PCR, and TCRdb kept only the in-frame ones, dropping some. V, J and clone size are those of that table, while D and trimming were read from the DNA. The sample consists of more than 550,000 clones, 72% of them appearing once. General study results and limits: Generally, naive subsets (rather than memory subsets) showed larger estimated richness.

The source of this sequence is a woman in her 30s in good health. The chain is built from TRBV25-1 and TRBJ2-7, with TRBD1 matching 7 bases. Sequencing used memory CD4+ T cells sorted from blood. Subset meaning: CD45RA-negative fraction. The CDR3 DNA reads as TGTGCCAGCAGTGACGGGACAGATACCTACGAGCAGTACTTC. Residues: CASSDGTDTYEQYF.